This T cell receptor (beta chain) was obtained from a study of early T cells in non-severe SARS-CoV-2 infection. Across the whole study: The chains were unpaired, and the sequenced material was bulk RNA from unsorted whole blood.

Germline loops: CDR1 SGHTA, CDR2 FQGNSA. The length of the CDR3 is 15 residues. The germline V and J ends were trimmed by 0 bases and 3 bases, with 8 bases remaining between them. This clonotype was counted many times. What it binds is unknown. The study, taken as a whole, reports: There was a bias toward anti-spike CD8 responses in VDJdb matching, which missed private and CD4 specificities.

Attached unique molecular identifiers marked individual cDNA molecules. MiXCR, applied by TCRdb to the 5' RACE reads, yields one record per CDR3 protein. Of around 61,000 distinct CDR3 sequences detected, roughly a tenth appear once; the ten largest clones hold approximately 6.5%. The sequence came from an adult who was a healthcare worker with PCR-confirmed SARS-CoV-2 infection or an uninfected control (not recorded which). Source material: whole blood. This rearrangement joins TRBV7-2 to TRBJ2-2, with D maybe TRBD2 (5 bases). CDR3 residues: CASSLAGAHTGELFF. The CDR3 DNA reads as TGTGCCAGCAGCTTAGCGGGAGCCCACACCGGGGAGCTGTTTTTT.